The 32 T cell receptor beta chains below all came from one sample that was sequenced in a study of T cell repertoires in ileal Crohn's disease. Method: immunoSEQ multiplex PCR; TCRdb's copy keeps in-frame clones and lacks some. The sample consists of around 1,500 clones, about 80% of them appearing once. As to time point: neoterminal ileum biopsy at postoperative endoscopy, about 6 months after surgery. Specimen: ileal tissue. These receptors were obtained from an adult with Crohn's disease.

The chain carries TRBV5-1 and TRBJ1-1, with D unresolved. CDR1 and CDR2 from the germline V gene are SGHRS and YFSETQ. This CDR3 region has 13 residues. The ends were cut back, 2 bases at V and 5 bases at J, with 10 bases in the middle. The CDR3 region is CASSFGSGTEAFF. In nucleotides, the CDR3 is TGCGCCAGCAGCTTTGGATCGGGAACTGAAGCTTTCTTT.

This clone has just a few counts. The genes are TRBV19 and TRBJ1-1; the match to TRBD1 covers 7 bases. This CDR3 has 15 amino acids. After removal of 4 bases from V and 3 bases from J, the junction contained 8 bases not matched to a gene. Germline V lookup: CDR1 LNHDA, CDR2 SQIVND (reference sequence). CDR3 amino acids: CASSTDRDGDTEAFF. In DNA form, the CDR3 reads TGTGCCAGTAGTACCGACAGGGACGGGGACACTGAAGCTTTCTTT.

The chain uses TRBV11-1 and TRBJ2-7, with D perhaps TRBD1 (6 bases). Trimming took off 3 bases at V and 0 bases at J, with 9 bases between the two ends. The CDR3 has 14 residues. In germline, CDR1 is SGHAT, CDR2 FQDESV (reference sequence). DNA of the CDR3: TGTGCCAGCAGCTTCTCCAGGGGCTCCTACGAGCAGTACTTC. Residues: CASSFSRGSYEQYF.

V usage is TRBV13 and J usage is TRBJ2-7; D is possibly TRBD2 (5 bases). The CDR3 extends over 14 amino acids. The V gene lost 4 bases and the J gene lost 0 bases, with 10 bases spanning the gap. Germline V gene sequence: CDR1 PRHDT, CDR2 FYEKMQ (reference sequence). The CDR3 coding sequence is TGTGCCAGCAGCTCTCTAGGGAGCTCCTACGAGCAGTACTTC. It encodes CASSSLGSSYEQYF.

The V gene is TRBV6-5, the J gene TRBJ2-7; D is ambiguous. The V gene's germline CDR1 is MNHEY and CDR2 SVGAGI. The length of the CDR3 is 15 residues. The germline V and J ends were trimmed by 0 bases and 0 bases, with 9 bases remaining between them. CDR3 coding DNA: TGTGCCAGCAGTTACTCGCCAGTGAACTCCTACGAGCAGTACTTC. It yields the protein CASSYSPVNSYEQYF.

This chain connects TRBV4-2 to TRBJ2-1, with 8 positions matching TRBD2. CDR1 is LGHNA and CDR2 is YNFKEQ in the germline V gene. V lost 3 bases to trimming and J lost 7 bases; unmatched junction nucleotides: 11. This CDR3 contains 16 residues. The CDR3 sequence is CASSQGLLGGGNEQFF. The CDR3 nucleotides are TGTGCCAGCAGCCAGGGCCTCCTCGGGGGGGGGAATGAGCAGTTCTTC.

V and J are TRBV4-3 and TRBJ2-2; 9 bases are a match to TRBD2. Trimming removed 1 base from V and 0 bases from J; junction bases left unmatched: 6. Germline values: CDR1 LGHNA, CDR2 YSLEER. CDR3 length: 18 amino acids. CDR3 DNA sequence: TGCGCCAGCAGCCAAGGAACAGCGGGGGGCACGAACACCGGGGAGCTGTTTTTT. Translation gives CASSQGTAGGTNTGELFF.

The V and J genes are TRBV6-1 and TRBJ1-3, with D tentatively TRBD1 (5 bases). Germline CDR1 reads MNHNS; CDR2 reads SASEGT. Trimming cost V 9 bases and J 6 bases, with 15 bases left between them. The CDR3 loop spans 13 amino acids. The CDR3 loop reads CARSRAGENTIYF. For the CDR3, the DNA is TGTGCCAGGTCTAGGGCGGGGGAAAACACCATATATTTT.

V usage is TRBV5-1 and J usage is TRBJ1-4; no clear D gene. CDR1 and CDR2 (germline): SGHRS, YFSETQ. The germline V and J ends were trimmed by 3 bases and 6 bases, with 12 bases remaining between them. This CDR3 has 14 residues. CDR3 protein: CASSSGLSHEKLFF. The CDR3, as DNA: TGCGCCAGCAGCTCGGGATTAAGTCATGAAAAACTGTTTTTT.

The chain combines TRBV7-9 with TRBJ2-2, with 8 bases lining up with TRBD1. Germline-derived CDR1 and CDR2 are SEHNR and FQNEAQ (reference sequence). With V trimmed by 3 bases and J by 4 bases, 7 bases remained unmatched. The CDR3 has 16 residues. CDR3 DNA: TGTGCCAGCAGCTTGTCGCGGACAGGGTCCACCGGGGAGCTGTTTTTT. Translation gives CASSLSRTGSTGELFF.

The rearrangement links TRBV6-5 to TRBJ2-7, with TRBD1 identical over 9 bases. Germline assignment: CDR1 MNHEY and CDR2 SVGAGI. CDR3 length equals 14 residues. The V segment lost 5 bases and the J segment 4 bases; nucleotides outside the gene matches: 6. This chain's CDR3 is CASSPGQGGYEQYF. The CDR3 DNA is TGTGCCAGCAGTCCGGGACAGGGCGGGTACGAGCAGTACTTC.

Regarding this clone: Other DNA sequences from this sample encode an identical CDR3 as well. This rearrangement joins TRBV4-1 to TRBJ1-2, with D hard to call. Per germline, CDR1 MGHRA and CDR2 YSYEKL. Trimming shortened V by 4 bases and J by 5 bases, and 17 bases separated the two germline ends. The CDR3 is 15 residues long. The CDR3, as DNA: TGCGCCAGCAGCCCCCTACATCCCGACGGGTATGGCTACACCTTC. This codes for CASSPLHPDGYGYTF.

The chain couples TRBV4-1 to TRBJ2-4, with a weak D call TRBD1 (6 bases). V dropped 0 bases and J dropped 0 bases, with 18 bases sitting between them. Germline lookup yields CDR1 MGHRA and CDR2 YSYEKL. The CDR3 contains 19 residues. CDR3 nucleotide sequence: TGCGCCAGCAGCCAAGATACAGGGACCTTAAATCTAGCCAAAAACATTCAGTACTTC. This sequence encodes CASSQDTGTLNLAKNIQYF.

This clone has only one observation. V and J are TRBV6-6 and TRBJ2-3; perhaps TRBD1 as D (5 bases). The V gene lost 5 bases and the J gene lost 3 bases, with 12 bases spanning the gap. CDR3 length: 14 amino acids. Per the germline V gene, CDR1 is MNHNY and CDR2 is SVGAGI (reference sequence). The CDR3 DNA sequence: TGTGCCAGCAGTCAGGGTATTGAGACAGATACGCAGTATTTT. Residues: CASSQGIETDTQYF.

The chain employs TRBV6-1 and TRBJ1-2; TRBD1 agrees at 8 bases. V was clipped by 6 bases and J by 4 bases; unmatched bases: 7. Germline CDR1 MNHNS, CDR2 SASEGT. This CDR3 comprises 14 residues. The CDR3 sequence is CASRAGTGVYGYTF. Here the CDR3 DNA reads TGTGCCAGCAGAGCCGGGACAGGCGTCTATGGCTACACCTTC.

The V and J genes are TRBV5-1 and TRBJ1-1; D is ambiguous. This CDR3 is built from 16 residues. The V end was cut by 0 bases, the J end by 2 bases, with 14 bases between. Germline-derived CDR1 and CDR2 are SGHRS and YFSETQ. The DNA for the CDR3 is TGCGCCAGCAGCTTGGAGGTTCAAGCGACCAACACTGAAGCTTTCTTT. This gives the protein CASSLEVQATNTEAFF.

CDR3 in DNA: TGTGCCAGCGGGGAGGGTCAAGTCTCCCCCGGGGAGCTGTTTTTT. Encoded protein: CASGEGQVSPGELFF. This chain connects TRBV2 to TRBJ2-2; 7 bases fit TRBD2. Trimming took 8 bases from V and 6 from J; bases not matched to a gene: 12. Germline lookup yields CDR1 SNHLY and CDR2 FYNNEI. This CDR3 region has 15 residues.

The chain is built from TRBV7-9 and TRBJ1-6; tentative D call: TRBD1 (6 bases). Per the germline V gene, CDR1 is SEHNR and CDR2 is FQNEAQ (reference sequence). The length of the CDR3 is 14 residues. V was clipped by 7 bases and J by 7 bases, with 14 bases between them. CDR3 nucleotide sequence: TGTGCCAGCACTCAGCAAGGGACAAATTCACCCCTCCACTTT. This sequence encodes CASTQQGTNSPLHF.

The chain employs TRBV7-3 and TRBJ2-5; 7 bases line up with TRBD1. The germline V gene encodes CDR1 SGHTA and CDR2 FQGTGA. The CDR3 consists of 13 residues. Trimming at V came to 1 base and at J to 5 bases, leaving 1 base not matched to a gene. The DNA of the CDR3 is TGTGCCAGCAGCTTAAGCAGGGGGGAGACCCAGTACTTC. Translating gives CASSLSRGETQYF.

This clone was detected only once. This chain connects TRBV29-1 to TRBJ2-1, with D possibly matching TRBD2 (6 bases). This CDR3 is 14 amino acids long. V lost 6 bases, J lost 8 bases, and 20 bases lay in between. Germline CDR1 SQVTM, CDR2 ANQGSEA. CDR3 protein: CSVQTSGVGDEQFF. In nucleotides, the CDR3 is TGCAGCGTCCAGACTAGTGGGGTTGGGGATGAGCAGTTCTTC.

The genes are TRBV6-1 and TRBJ2-7; D perhaps matches TRBD2 (6 bases). V was cut by 6 bases and J by 0 bases, with 15 bases left in between. Germline V lookup: CDR1 MNHNS, CDR2 SASEGT. The CDR3 length is 15 residues. The CDR3 sequence is CASSGLGLLSYEQYF. In nucleotides, the CDR3 is TGTGCCAGCAGCGGACTCGGACTACTCTCCTACGAGCAGTACTTC.

This chain uses TRBV9 with TRBJ2-5, with TRBD1 matching 9 bases. The CDR3 is 15 residues long. The V gene's germline CDR1 is SGDLS and CDR2 YYNGEE. With V trimmed by 4 bases and J by 0 bases, 4 bases remained unmatched. Here the CDR3 reads CASSRDREYQETQYF. The CDR3 nucleotides are TGTGCCAGCAGCCGGGACAGGGAGTACCAAGAGACCCAGTACTTC.

This chain connects TRBV18 to TRBJ2-5, with 12 nucleotides matching TRBD1. The germline gives CDR1 KGHSH, CDR2 LQKENI. Unmatched junction bases numbered 8, after V lost 3 bases and J lost 9 bases. CDR3 length equals 15 residues. The CDR3 sequence is CASSPRDRGRVAQYF. The CDR3 region has the DNA TGTGCCAGCTCACCGCGGGACAGGGGGCGTGTGGCCCAGTACTTC.

The table lists this clone with a count of one. The chain couples TRBV6-6 to TRBJ1-2; 7 nucleotides line up with TRBD1. Germline-derived CDR1 and CDR2 are MNHNY and SVGAGI (reference sequence). This CDR3 is built from 13 residues. The V and J ends lost 5 bases and 3 bases, in that order; junction bases with no gene match: 3. Here the CDR3 reads CASSPTGDYGYTF. Written as DNA, the CDR3 is TGTGCCAGCAGTCCCACAGGGGACTATGGCTACACCTTC.

The chain recombines TRBV23-1 with TRBJ2-7, with D perhaps matching TRBD1 (6 bases). TRBV23-1 is an ORF, and what it does is uncertain. The V end lost 10 bases, the J end lost 0 bases, and 19 bases lay between the germline ends. This CDR3 comprises 15 residues. The CDR3 region is CATQVGTPYSYEQYF. In DNA, the CDR3 is TGCGCCACCCAAGTGGGGACACCATACTCCTACGAGCAGTACTTC.

This clone was seen just once. This specimen includes other DNA sequences encoding the same CDR3. This chain uses TRBV4-3 with TRBJ1-1; D is unclear. V lost 1 base and J lost 10, with 13 bases in between. Germline loops: CDR1 LGHNA, CDR2 YSLEER. The CDR3 contains 13 residues. CDR3 DNA sequence: TGCGCCAGCAGCCAAGCCTTGTACCGCGGAGCTTTCTTT. It translates to CASSQALYRGAFF.

The gene calls are TRBV7-2 and TRBJ2-3, with TRBD2 matching 8 bases. V was pared by 5 bases and J by 4 bases, with 8 bases of the junction left unmatched. Germline CDR1 SGHTA, CDR2 FQGNSA. This CDR3 has 15 residues. In nucleotides, the CDR3 is TGTGCCAGCAGCCCGGGGGGGGGCGGCGCAGATACGCAGTATTTT. Protein: CASSPGGGGADTQYF.

V usage is TRBV2 and J usage is TRBJ1-3, with D maybe TRBD1 (6 bases). CDR1 and CDR2 (germline): SNHLY, FYNNEI. The CDR3 length is 15 residues. V lost 7 bases and J lost 0, with 13 bases in between. CDR3 nucleotides: TGTGCCAGCATTCCCGGGACATCCTCTGGAAACACCATATATTTT. The encoded protein is CASIPGTSSGNTIYF.

This sequence joins TRBV6-1 and TRBJ1-1, with 7 bases lining up with TRBD1. Per the germline V gene, CDR1 is MNHNS and CDR2 is SASEGT. The CDR3 totals 16 residues. J was trimmed by 4 bases and V by 4 bases; bases with no gene match: 12. CDR3 protein: CASSATHQGVGTEAFF. For the CDR3, the DNA is TGTGCCAGCAGTGCTACGCACCAGGGGGTCGGCACTGAAGCTTTCTTT.

A remark on this clone: Germline and junction disagree at one end, which may indicate a read error. This specimen includes other DNA sequences encoding the same CDR3. The rearrangement links TRBV7-8 to TRBJ2-7; the D gene is possibly TRBD1 (5 bases). This CDR3 has 15 amino acids. The germline CDR1 and CDR2 sequences are SGHVS and FQNEAQ. The CDR3 nucleotides read TGTGCCAGCAGCTTAGCAGGGGCTCTGACCTACGAGCAGTATTTC. Encoded protein: CASSLAGALTYEQYF.

This clone is large by share. The V and J genes are TRBV29-1 and TRBJ1-2; 11 bases are shared with TRBD1. Germline CDR1 and CDR2: SQVTM and ANQGSEA. The CDR3 loop spans 16 amino acids. The J segment lost 4 bases and the V segment lost 2 bases, leaving 9 bases of the junction unmatched. CDR3 in DNA: TGCAGCGTTGAATTAGGACAGGGGGCTATTCCCTATGGCTACACCTTC. Translated: CSVELGQGAIPYGYTF.

V and J are TRBV5-4 and TRBJ2-5, with a possible D match to TRBD2 (6 bases). The CDR3 is 15 amino acids. Germline V lookup: CDR1 SGHNT, CDR2 YYREEE (reference sequence). V shed 4 bases and J shed 3 bases, with 16 bases lying between them. The CDR3 reads CASSLPTRAEETQYF. CDR3 in DNA: TGTGCCAGCAGCCTGCCGACTAGGGCAGAAGAGACCCAGTACTTC.